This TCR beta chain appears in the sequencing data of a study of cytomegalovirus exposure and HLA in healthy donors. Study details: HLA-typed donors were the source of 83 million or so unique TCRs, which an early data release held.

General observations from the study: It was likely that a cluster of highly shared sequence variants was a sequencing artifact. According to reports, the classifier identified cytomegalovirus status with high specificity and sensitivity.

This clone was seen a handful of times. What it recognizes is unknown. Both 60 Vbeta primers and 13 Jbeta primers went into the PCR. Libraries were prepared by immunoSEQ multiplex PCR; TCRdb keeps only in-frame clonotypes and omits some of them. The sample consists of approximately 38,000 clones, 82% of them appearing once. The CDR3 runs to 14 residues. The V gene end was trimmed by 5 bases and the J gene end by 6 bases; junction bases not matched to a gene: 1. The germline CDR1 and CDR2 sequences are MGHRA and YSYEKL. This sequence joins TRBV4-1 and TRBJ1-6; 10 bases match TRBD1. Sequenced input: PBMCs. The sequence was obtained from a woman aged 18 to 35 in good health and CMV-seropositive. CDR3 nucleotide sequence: TGCGCCAGCAGCGGACAGGGGGGTAATTCACCCCTCCACTTT. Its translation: CASSGQGGNSPLHF.